A single sample is the source of the 22 T cell receptor beta chains below, sequenced in a study of blood T cell repertoires in COVID-19. Assay used: immunoSEQ multiplex PCR; TCRdb lists only in-frame clones, some missing. The data hold fewer than 350,000 clones, with roughly 89% observed a single time. Sequencing was carried out using PBMCs or T cells enriched from blood (not recorded which). The receptors were gathered from a man aged 55 to 70 who had recovered from COVID-19.

The chain combines TRBV5-1 with TRBJ2-7; 11 bases are a match to TRBD1. Germline values: CDR1 SGHRS, CDR2 YFSETQ. The CDR3 is 14 residues long. The junction had 0 bases not matched to a gene; V was cut back by 4 bases and J by 0 bases. CDR3: CASSGTGGSYEQYF. The DNA for the CDR3 is TGCGCCAGCAGCGGGACAGGGGGCTCCTACGAGCAGTACTTC.

The rearrangement uses TRBV3-1 (or the pseudogene TRBV3-2) and TRBJ2-2; D ambiguous. CDR3 size: 15 residues. V gave up 1 base and J gave up 2 bases, with 8 bases separating them. From germline, CDR1 is LGHDT and CDR2 YNNKEL (reference sequence). Here the CDR3 DNA reads TGTGCCAGCAGCCAAGGCACAGTTAACACCGGGGAGCTGTTTTTT. Encoded protein: CASSQGTVNTGELFF.

The CDR3 protein is CATIPNTEAFF. The CDR3 bases are TGTGCCACCATCCCGAACACTGAAGCTTTCTTT. The rearrangement uses TRBV12-3 or TRBV12-4 and TRBJ1-1; D uncertain. The ends were cut back, 10 bases at V and 1 base at J, with 7 bases in the middle. The CDR3 contains 11 residues.

This chain uses TRBV7-2 with TRBJ2-7; TRBD1 is a possible D gene (6 bases). There are 15 residues in the CDR3. V shed 4 bases and J shed 0 bases, with 13 bases lying between them. CDR1 is SGHTA and CDR2 is FQGNSA in the germline V gene. The CDR3 loop is CASSSRDTASYEQYF. CDR3 in DNA: TGTGCCAGCAGCTCGAGGGACACAGCCTCCTACGAGCAGTACTTC.

V and J are TRBV2 and TRBJ2-1, with 11 bases aligning to TRBD2. V gave up 7 bases and J gave up 7 bases; unmatched junction bases: 3. CDR1 is SNHLY and CDR2 is FYNNEI in the germline V gene. The CDR3 spans 13 residues. The CDR3 region has the DNA TGTGCCAGCACCAGACTAGCGGGGAATGAGCAGTTCTTC. Translated, it gives CASTRLAGNEQFF.

J is TRBJ2-1 and V is TRBV7-3; D remains ambiguous. CDR1 is SGHTA and CDR2 is FQGTGA in the germline V gene. CDR3 length: 14 residues. V was cut by 4 bases and J by 6 bases, with 13 bases left in between. The CDR3 spells CASSSQRASNEQFF. The CDR3 nucleotides are TGTGCCAGCAGCTCCCAACGAGCGTCCAATGAGCAGTTCTTC. The whole variable domain, filled in from reference TRBV7-3 and TRBJ2-1, reads GAGVSQTPSNKVTEKGKYVELRCDPISGHTALYWYRQSLGQGPEFLIYFQGTGAADDSGLPNDRFFAVRPEGSVSTLKIQRTERGDSAVYLCASSSQRASNEQFFGPGTRLTVL.

The chain combines TRBV5-8 with TRBJ2-1; TRBD2 aligns across 8 bases. After removal of 5 bases from V and 7 bases from J, the junction contained 11 bases not matched to a gene. Germline values: CDR1 SGHTS, CDR2 YDEGEE. This CDR3 has 15 amino acids. The CDR3 nucleotides are TGTGCCAGCAGAGCCGGGACTAGTACGGTGAATGAGCAGTTCTTC. Translated: CASRAGTSTVNEQFF.

Written as DNA, the CDR3 is TGTGCCACCAGCAGAGAGGACAGCTTTATGGTGTTTTTT. It encodes CATSREDSFMVFF. The chain couples TRBV15 to TRBJ1-4, with D possibly TRBD1 on 6 matching bases. V gave up 0 bases and J gave up 15 bases, with 14 bases separating them. CDR1 and CDR2 from the germline V gene are LNHNV and YYDKDF (reference sequence). The CDR3 sequence is 13 residues long.

The chain has TRBV5-1 and TRBJ2-1; 10 bases agree with TRBD2. The CDR3 consists of 15 residues. V gave up 0 bases and J gave up 9 bases; unmatched junction bases: 6. CDR1 and CDR2 from the germline V gene are SGHRS and YFSETQ. This CDR3 reads CASSLVVSGRPEQFF. The CDR3 coding sequence is TGCGCCAGCAGCTTGGTAGTTAGCGGGAGGCCTGAGCAGTTCTTC.

The chain joins TRBV5-1 to TRBJ1-3; TRBD1 might be the D (5 bases). The CDR3 is 14 residues long. Looked up from germline, CDR1 is SGHRS and CDR2 is YFSETQ. V shed 4 bases and J shed 2 bases, with 10 bases lying between them. This CDR3 is CASSPGGAGNTIYF. The CDR3, as DNA: TGCGCCAGCAGCCCTGGAGGGGCTGGAAACACCATATATTTT.

This chain uses TRBV7-2 with TRBJ1-1; D unresolved. Germline CDR1 and CDR2: SGHTA and FQGNSA. Deletions cut 0 bases from V and 5 bases from J, with 7 bases between. CDR3 length: 13 amino acids. The CDR3 is CASSLATRTEAFF. The CDR3 DNA reads TGTGCCAGCAGCTTAGCCACAAGAACTGAAGCTTTCTTT.

The chain couples TRBV29-1 to TRBJ2-3, with 7 bases identical to TRBD1. This CDR3 has 13 amino acids. Germline V lookup: CDR1 SQVTM, CDR2 ANQGSEA. Losses at the gene ends were 7 bases for V and 1 base for J; bases not matched to a gene: 5. The CDR3 protein is CSERDRGTDTQYF. The CDR3 nucleotides are TGCAGCGAGAGAGACAGGGGCACAGATACGCAGTATTTT.

V usage is TRBV3-1 (or the pseudogene TRBV3-2) and J usage is TRBJ1-6; no definite D call. The germline V gene has CDR1 LGHDT and CDR2 YNNKEL (reference sequence). CDR3 length: 16 amino acids. The germline V and J ends were trimmed by 2 bases and 1 base, with 9 bases remaining between them. The CDR3 DNA is TGTGCCAGCAGCCAATTCTCGGGATCCTATAATTCACCCCTCCACTTT. Its translation is CASSQFSGSYNSPLHF.

The genes are TRBV21-1 and TRBJ2-2; TRBD2 reflects the table's D call only, with no check against the DNA. TRBV21-1 is recorded as a pseudogene. CDR3 length equals 15 residues. CDR3 region: CASSSQEGVAGELFF. In DNA form, the CDR3 reads TGTGCCAGCAGCTCCCAGGAGGGTGTAGCCGGGGAGCTGTTTTTT.

The CDR3 DNA reads TGTGCCAGCAGTGATGCCGGAGGTCCTGCCGAGCAGTACTTC. Its translation: CASSDAGGPAEQYF. The rearrangement uses TRBV6-1 and TRBJ2-7, with D possibly being TRBD2 (5 bases). Germline V gene data show CDR1 as MNHNS and CDR2 as SASEGT. The CDR3 loop spans 14 amino acids. Trimming cost V 3 bases and J 6 bases, with 15 bases left between them.

This rearrangement joins TRBV28 to TRBJ1-4; 10 bases fit TRBD1. CDR1 MDHEN and CDR2 SYDVKM come from the germline V gene. CDR3 length: 17 residues. V lost 5 bases, J lost 0 bases, and 6 bases stayed unmatched. As DNA, the CDR3 is TGTGCCAGCAGTCAGAGGGGACAGGGGCCAACTAATGAAAAACTGTTTTTT. As protein: CASSQRGQGPTNEKLFF.

This chain links TRBV3-1 (or the pseudogene TRBV3-2) with TRBJ2-5, with 9 bases matching TRBD2. The CDR3 consists of 17 residues. The germline V gene has CDR1 LGHDT and CDR2 YNNKEL (reference sequence). V trimming: 4 bases; J trimming: 2 bases; junction bases outside the gene matches: 11. CDR3 nucleotide sequence: TGTGCCAGCAGCCCAGCAACTTTAGCGGGAGAGCAAGAGACCCAGTACTTC. Encoded protein: CASSPATLAGEQETQYF.

V usage is TRBV19 and J usage is TRBJ2-7; D uncertain. CDR3 length: 14 residues. The V gene's germline CDR1 is LNHDA and CDR2 SQIVND (reference sequence). The V end was cut by 1 base, the J end by 6 bases, with 13 bases between. CDR3 nucleotide sequence: TGTGCCAGTAGTATAGCTGCTACCCGAGGCGAGCAGTACTTC. It translates to CASSIAATRGEQYF.

This clone appeared once. The chain has TRBV20-1 and TRBJ2-7; 8 bases map to TRBD2. From germline, CDR1 is DFQATT and CDR2 SNEGSKA (reference sequence). The CDR3 has 13 residues. V trimming: 3 bases; J trimming: 7 bases; junction bases outside the gene matches: 8. The CDR3 protein is CSASGSGKWEQYF. DNA for the CDR3: TGCAGTGCTAGTGGTAGCGGGAAGTGGGAGCAGTACTTC.

The chain combines TRBV6-5 with TRBJ2-1; possible D gene TRBD2, 5 bases. V lost 8 bases, J lost 3 bases, and 11 bases lay in between. CDR1 and CDR2 (germline): MNHEY, SVGAGI. The CDR3 spans 13 residues. DNA for the CDR3: TGTGCCAGCGGAGCGGCTAACTACAATGAGCAGTTCTTC. This translates into CASGAANYNEQFF.

The rearrangement joins TRBV9 to TRBJ2-1; 10 bases align to TRBD2. Per the germline V gene, CDR1 is SGDLS and CDR2 is YYNGEE. The CDR3 totals 14 residues. After removal of 2 bases from V and 12 bases from J, the junction contained 8 bases not matched to a gene. The CDR3 here is CASSVASGSQVQFF. CDR3 nucleotide sequence: TGTGCCAGCAGCGTGGCTAGCGGGAGTCAGGTGCAGTTCTTC. The full variable domain, in which reference TRBV9 and TRBJ2-1 provide the parts outside the CDR3, is DSGVTQTPKHLITATGQRVTLRCSPRSGDLSVYWYQQSLDQGLQFLIQYYNGEERAKGNILERFSAQQFPDLHSELNLSSLELGDSALYFCASSVASGSQVQFFGPGTRLTVL.

This clone was observed a single time. J is TRBJ2-2 and V is TRBV11-3, with 16 positions matching TRBD2. The CDR3 is 18 residues long. V lost 4 bases and J lost 3; bases outside the gene matches: 5. In germline, CDR1 is SGHNT, CDR2 YENEEA. The CDR3 DNA follows: TGTGCCAGCAGCTGGGGACTAGCGGGAGGGCCCTACACCGGGGAGCTGTTTTTT. Translation gives CASSWGLAGGPYTGELFF.